Each of the 14 T cell receptor beta chains below was sequenced from the same sample in a study of T cells after yellow fever vaccination. TCRdb reprocessed the 5' RACE reads via MiXCR and lists one record per CDR3 protein. The repertoire has approximately 260,000 distinct CDR3 sequences, roughly 4.8% of them found once; the top ten carry about 3.5%. This material consisted of CD4+ T cells sorted from PBMCs, taken on the day of the yellow fever booster vaccination. These receptors were collected from a man between 18 and 29 years old who received the YFV17D yellow fever vaccine.

This clonotype occurred a few times. The genes are TRBV5-1 and TRBJ1-3; possible D gene TRBD1, 6 bases. Trimming stripped 1 base from V and 8 bases from J, with 13 bases between. The CDR3 length is 14 residues. The germline V gene has CDR1 SGHRS and CDR2 YFSETQ. CDR3 protein: CASSLTRGGDTIYF. As DNA, the CDR3 is TGCGCCAGCAGCTTGACCAGGGGAGGAGACACCATATATTTT. Combining the CDR3 with reference TRBV5-1 and TRBJ1-3 gives the whole variable domain KAGVTQTPRYLIKTRGQQVTLSCSPISGHRSVSWYQQTPGQGLQFLFEYFSETQRNKGNFPGRFSGRQFSNSRSEMNVSTLELGDSALYLCASSLTRGGDTIYFGEGSWLTVV.

The rearrangement joins TRBV12-3 or TRBV12-4 to TRBJ2-5, with TRBD1 matching 7 bases. CDR3 size: 13 residues. V shed 7 bases, J shed 5 bases, and the junction held 7 bases outside the gene matches. The CDR3 nucleotides read TGTGCCAGCAAGCACAGGGGCGGCGAGACCCAGTACTTC. Translating gives CASKHRGGETQYF.

The sample holds many counts of this clonotype. The CDR3 bases are TGTGCCAGCAGCGTCTCAGGGAACTATGGCTACACCTTC. Residues: CASSVSGNYGYTF. The rearrangement joins TRBV6-5 to TRBJ1-2; D might be TRBD1 (5 bases). Between the trimmed V and J ends, which lost 6 bases and 2 bases, there was a span of 10 bases. The CDR3 sequence is 13 residues long. Germline CDR1 is MNHEY and CDR2 is SVGAGI.

This clonotype was observed a handful of times. This chain uses TRBV20-1 with TRBJ1-1; no definite D call. The germline CDR1 and CDR2 sequences are DFQATT and SNEGSKA (reference sequence). Trimming shortened V by 6 bases and J by 2 bases, and 13 bases separated the two germline ends. The CDR3 covers 13 residues. The CDR3: CSASVTVNTEAFF. The CDR3 DNA is TGCAGTGCATCGGTGACGGTTAACACTGAAGCTTTCTTT.

This clonotype was observed many times. The rearrangement links TRBV4-3 to TRBJ1-1; unclear D gene. This CDR3 contains 13 residues. Germline V gene sequence: CDR1 LGHNA, CDR2 YSLEER. Between the trimmed V and J ends, which lost 4 bases and 3 bases, there was a span of 9 bases. The DNA of the CDR3 is TGCGCCAGCAGCCCCCGGAGGGACACTGAAGCTTTCTTT. It yields the protein CASSPRRDTEAFF.

This clonotype has only a few counts. V and J are TRBV4-3 and TRBJ2-1; 9 bases are a match to TRBD1. CDR1 LGHNA and CDR2 YSLEER come from the germline V gene. The CDR3 is 20 amino acids. J was trimmed by 0 bases and V by 6 bases; bases with no gene match: 18. The CDR3 is CASRYLPGQGTISSYNEQFF. CDR3 coding DNA: TGCGCCAGCAGATACCTCCCGGGACAGGGTACTATCAGCTCCTACAATGAGCAGTTCTTC.

This clonotype was seen more than once but under ten times. The V and J genes are TRBV4-1 and TRBJ1-3, with D possibly being TRBD1 (6 bases). There are 13 residues in the CDR3. Trimming shortened V by 1 base and J by 9 bases, and 10 bases separated the two germline ends. Germline V gene data show CDR1 as MGHRA and CDR2 as YSYEKL. This CDR3 reads CASSQAQGPTIYF. DNA of the CDR3: TGCGCCAGCAGCCAAGCCCAGGGGCCCACCATATATTTT.

This clonotype was seen a few times. The rearrangement links TRBV7-2 to TRBJ2-6; 7 bases line up with TRBD2. CDR1 and CDR2 from the germline V gene are SGHTA and FQGNSA. The CDR3 is made up of 18 amino acids. V lost 0 bases, J lost 0 bases, and 5 bases stayed unmatched. The CDR3 region is CASSLAAGGISGANVLTF. The CDR3 DNA sequence: TGTGCCAGCAGCTTAGCTGCCGGGGGGATCTCTGGGGCCAACGTCCTGACTTTC. The full variable domain, in which reference TRBV7-2 and TRBJ2-6 provide the parts outside the CDR3, is GAGVSQSPSNKVTEKGKDVELRCDPISGHTALYWYRQSLGQGLEFLIYFQGNSAPDKSGLPSDRFSAERTGGSVSTLTIQRTQQEDSAVYLCASSLAAGGISGANVLTFGAGSRLTVL.

This clonotype was detected only a few times. In DNA, the CDR3 is TGTGCCAGCAGCCGGACGGCCTATAATTCACCCCTCCACTTT. This translates into CASSRTAYNSPLHF. The chain recombines TRBV3-1 with TRBJ1-6; D is unclear. V lost 4 bases and J 2 bases, leaving 6 bases between the germline ends. Germline CDR1 is LGHDT and CDR2 is YNNKEL (reference sequence). CDR3 size: 14 residues.

This clonotype was recorded a few times. The chain joins TRBV24-1 to TRBJ2-5; TRBD2 matches at 15 bases. CDR1 and CDR2 from the germline V gene are KGHDR and SFDVKD. J gave up 9 bases and V 4 bases, and 5 bases lay outside the gene matches. The CDR3 has 15 amino acids. CDR3 nucleotide sequence: TGTGCCACCAGTGACCCCGGGACTAGCGGGGGGCCCCAGTACTTC. Its translation: CATSDPGTSGGPQYF.

This clonotype was detected many times. V is TRBV4-2 and J is TRBJ2-7; D is possibly TRBD1 (7 bases). From germline, CDR1 is LGHNA and CDR2 YNFKEQ. The CDR3 loop spans 14 amino acids. The ends were cut back, 4 bases at V and 5 bases at J, with 15 bases in the middle. The CDR3 nucleotides read TGTGCCAGCAGCCCCAGGGGGGTGGGCGACGAGCAGTACTTC. Its protein product is CASSPRGVGDEQYF.

This clonotype was seen at least ten times. The V call is TRBV5-1, the J call TRBJ2-2; D not resolved. The CDR3 spans 15 residues. The V end lost 4 bases, the J end lost 2 bases, and 12 bases lay between the germline ends. Germline V gene sequence: CDR1 SGHRS, CDR2 YFSETQ. The CDR3 coding sequence is TGCGCCAGCAGCCCCGGCCATGGTAACACCGGGGAGCTGTTTTTT. Its translation is CASSPGHGNTGELFF.

This chain uses TRBV27 with TRBJ2-2; possibly TRBD2 for D (7 bases). From germline, CDR1 is MNHEY and CDR2 SMNVEV (reference sequence). The CDR3 contains 14 residues. V lost 8 bases and J 4 bases, leaving 14 bases between the germline ends. In nucleotides, the CDR3 is TGTGCCAGCTCTAGGGGGAGGGGCACCGGGGAGCTGTTTTTT. Amino acids: CASSRGRGTGELFF.

This clonotype showed up many times. This chain connects TRBV7-6 to TRBJ2-1; TRBD1 is a possible D gene (5 bases). This CDR3 is built from 16 residues. Trimming removed 1 base from V and 4 bases from J, with 14 bases in between. The V gene's germline CDR1 is SGHVS and CDR2 FNYEAQ. The CDR3 bases are TGTGCCAGCAGCTTAGAGATCAGGGCGGCGTACAATGAGCAGTTCTTC. It yields the protein CASSLEIRAAYNEQFF.